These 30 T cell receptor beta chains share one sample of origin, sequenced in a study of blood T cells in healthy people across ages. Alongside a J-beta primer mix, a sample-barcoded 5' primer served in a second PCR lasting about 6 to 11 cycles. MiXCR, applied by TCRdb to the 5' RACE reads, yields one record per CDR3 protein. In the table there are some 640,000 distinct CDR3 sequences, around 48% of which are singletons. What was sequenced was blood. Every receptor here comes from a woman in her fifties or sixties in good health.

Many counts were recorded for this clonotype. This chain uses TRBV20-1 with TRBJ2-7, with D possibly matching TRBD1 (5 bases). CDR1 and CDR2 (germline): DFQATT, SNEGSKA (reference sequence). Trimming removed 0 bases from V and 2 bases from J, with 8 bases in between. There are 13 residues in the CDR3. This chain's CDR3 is CSARDRDPYEQYF. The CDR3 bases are TGCAGTGCTAGAGACAGGGATCCCTACGAGCAGTACTTC.

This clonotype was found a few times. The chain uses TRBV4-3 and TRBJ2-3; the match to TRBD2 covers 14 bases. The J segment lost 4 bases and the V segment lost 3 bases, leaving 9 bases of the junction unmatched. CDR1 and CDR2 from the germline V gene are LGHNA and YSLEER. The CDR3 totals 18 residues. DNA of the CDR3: TGCGCCAGCAGCCATCTTCCTGGGACTAGCGGGAGCTCAGATACGCAGTATTTT. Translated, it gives CASSHLPGTSGSSDTQYF.

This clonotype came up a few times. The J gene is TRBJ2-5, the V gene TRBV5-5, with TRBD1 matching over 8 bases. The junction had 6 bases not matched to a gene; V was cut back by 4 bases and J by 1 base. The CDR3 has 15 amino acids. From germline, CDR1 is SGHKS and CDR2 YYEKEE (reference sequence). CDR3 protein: CASSPAGQGQETQYF. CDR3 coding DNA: TGTGCCAGCAGCCCAGCTGGACAGGGCCAAGAGACCCAGTACTTC.

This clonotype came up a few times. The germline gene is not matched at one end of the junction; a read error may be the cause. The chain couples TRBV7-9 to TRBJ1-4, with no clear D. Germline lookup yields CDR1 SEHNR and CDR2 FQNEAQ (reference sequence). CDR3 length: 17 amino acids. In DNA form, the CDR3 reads TGTGCCAGCAGTTTAGGGTCCACGACCTCAACTAATGAAAAACTGTTTTTT. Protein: CASSLGSTTSTNEKLFF.

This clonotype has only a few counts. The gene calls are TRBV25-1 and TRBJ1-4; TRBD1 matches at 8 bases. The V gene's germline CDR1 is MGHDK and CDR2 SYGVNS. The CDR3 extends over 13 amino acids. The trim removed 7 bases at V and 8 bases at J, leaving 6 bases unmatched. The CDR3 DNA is TGTGCCAGCACCGGGACAGGTGAAGAAAAACTGTTTTTT. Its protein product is CASTGTGEEKLFF.

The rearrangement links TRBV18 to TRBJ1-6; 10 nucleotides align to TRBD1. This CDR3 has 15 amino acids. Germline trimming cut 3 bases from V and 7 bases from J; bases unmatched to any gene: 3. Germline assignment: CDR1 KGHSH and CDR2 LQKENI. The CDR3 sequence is CASSPQDRGNSPLHF. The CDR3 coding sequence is TGTGCCAGCTCACCTCAGGACAGGGGGAATTCACCCCTCCACTTT.

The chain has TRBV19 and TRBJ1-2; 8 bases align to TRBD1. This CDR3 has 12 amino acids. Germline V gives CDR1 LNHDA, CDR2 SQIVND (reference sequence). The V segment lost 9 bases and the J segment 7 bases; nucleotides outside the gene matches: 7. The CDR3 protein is CASGQGGSGYTF. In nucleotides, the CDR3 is TGTGCCAGCGGACAGGGTGGAAGTGGCTACACCTTC.

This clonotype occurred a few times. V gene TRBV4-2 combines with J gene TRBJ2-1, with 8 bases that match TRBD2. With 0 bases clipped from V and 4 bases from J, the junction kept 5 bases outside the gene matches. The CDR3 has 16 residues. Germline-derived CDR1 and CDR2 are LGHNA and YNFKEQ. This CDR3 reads CASSQDPTSGYNEQFF. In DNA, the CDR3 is TGTGCCAGCAGCCAAGATCCCACTAGCGGATACAATGAGCAGTTCTTC.

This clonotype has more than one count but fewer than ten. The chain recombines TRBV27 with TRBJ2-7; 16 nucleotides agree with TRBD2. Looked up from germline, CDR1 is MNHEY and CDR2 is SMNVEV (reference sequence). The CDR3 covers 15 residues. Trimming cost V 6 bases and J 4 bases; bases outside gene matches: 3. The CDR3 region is CASRGTSGRGYEQYF. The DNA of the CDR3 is TGTGCCAGCAGGGGGACTAGCGGGAGGGGTTACGAGCAGTACTTC.

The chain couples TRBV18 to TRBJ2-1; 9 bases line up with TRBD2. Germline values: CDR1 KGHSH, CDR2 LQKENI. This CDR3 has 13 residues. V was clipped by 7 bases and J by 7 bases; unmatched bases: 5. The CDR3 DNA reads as TGTGCCAGCTTACCGGGACTAGCAAATGAGCAGTTCTTC. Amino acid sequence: CASLPGLANEQFF.

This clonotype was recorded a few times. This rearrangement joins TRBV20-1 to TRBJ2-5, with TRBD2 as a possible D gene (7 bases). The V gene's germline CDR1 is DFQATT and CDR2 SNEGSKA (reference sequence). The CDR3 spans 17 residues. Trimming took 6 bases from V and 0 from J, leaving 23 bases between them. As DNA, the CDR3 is TGCAGTGCCAAAACAGGATTAAGGGGGGGGTACCAAGAGACCCAGTACTTC. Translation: CSAKTGLRGGYQETQYF.

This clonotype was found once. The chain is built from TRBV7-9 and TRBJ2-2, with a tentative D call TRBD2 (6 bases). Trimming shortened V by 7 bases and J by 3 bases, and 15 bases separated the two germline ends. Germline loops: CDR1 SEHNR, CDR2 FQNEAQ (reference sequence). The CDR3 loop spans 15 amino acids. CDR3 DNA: TGTGCCAGCAATAAGGGGCTAGCGCACACCGGGGAGCTGTTTTTT. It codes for CASNKGLAHTGELFF.

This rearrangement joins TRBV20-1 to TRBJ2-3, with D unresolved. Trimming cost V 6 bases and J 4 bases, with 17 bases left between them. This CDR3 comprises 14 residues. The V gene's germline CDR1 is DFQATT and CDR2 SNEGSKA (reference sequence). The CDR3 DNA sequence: TGCAGTGCCAGTCTAACTTGTCCTCCAGATACGCAGTATTTT. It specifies CSASLTCPPDTQYF.

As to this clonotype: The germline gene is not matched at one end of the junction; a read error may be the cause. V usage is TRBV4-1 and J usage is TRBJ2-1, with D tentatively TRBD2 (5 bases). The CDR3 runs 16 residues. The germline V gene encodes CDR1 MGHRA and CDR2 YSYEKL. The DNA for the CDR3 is TGCGACAGCAGCCAAGAATCCGGCGGGCTCCTCAATGAGCAGTTCTTC. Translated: CDSSQESGGLLNEQFF.

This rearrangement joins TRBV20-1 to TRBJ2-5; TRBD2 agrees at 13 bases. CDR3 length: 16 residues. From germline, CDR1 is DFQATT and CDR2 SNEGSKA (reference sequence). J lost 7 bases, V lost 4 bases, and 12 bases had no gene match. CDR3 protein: CSAMGPGLAGEWTQYF. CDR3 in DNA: TGCAGTGCTATGGGACCTGGACTAGCGGGAGAATGGACCCAGTACTTC.

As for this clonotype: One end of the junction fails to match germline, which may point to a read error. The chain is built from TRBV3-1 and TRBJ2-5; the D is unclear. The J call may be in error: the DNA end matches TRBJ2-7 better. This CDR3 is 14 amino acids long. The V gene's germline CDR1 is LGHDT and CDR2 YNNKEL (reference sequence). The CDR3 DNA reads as TGTGCCGGCAGCCAAGTTGGGCAGGACGACGAGCAGTACTTC. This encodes CAGSQVGQDDEQYF.

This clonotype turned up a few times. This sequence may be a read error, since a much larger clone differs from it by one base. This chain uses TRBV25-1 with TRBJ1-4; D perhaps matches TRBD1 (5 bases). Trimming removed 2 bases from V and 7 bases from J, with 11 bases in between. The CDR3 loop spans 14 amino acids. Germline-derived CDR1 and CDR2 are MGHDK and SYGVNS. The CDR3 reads CASSEQGRSEKLFF. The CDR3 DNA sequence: TGTGCCAGCAGTGAACAGGGACGGAGTGAAAAACTGTTTTTT.

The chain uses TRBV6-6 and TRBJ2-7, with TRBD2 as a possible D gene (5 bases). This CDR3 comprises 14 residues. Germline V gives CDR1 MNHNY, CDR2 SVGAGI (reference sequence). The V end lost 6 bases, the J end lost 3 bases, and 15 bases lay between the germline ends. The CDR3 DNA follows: TGTGCCAGCAGGCACCCCACCCGGGGCTACGAGCAGTACTTC. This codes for CASRHPTRGYEQYF.

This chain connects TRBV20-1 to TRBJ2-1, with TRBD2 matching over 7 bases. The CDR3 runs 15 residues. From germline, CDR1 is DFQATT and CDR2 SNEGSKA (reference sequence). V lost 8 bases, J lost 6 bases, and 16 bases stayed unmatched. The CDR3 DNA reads TGCAGTCCCCCATTTGGTGGCGGGAGAGGCAATGAGCAGTTCTTC. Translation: CSPPFGGGRGNEQFF.

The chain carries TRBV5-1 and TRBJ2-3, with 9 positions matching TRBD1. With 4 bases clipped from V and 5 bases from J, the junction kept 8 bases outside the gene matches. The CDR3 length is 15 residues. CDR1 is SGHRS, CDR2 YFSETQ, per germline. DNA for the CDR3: TGCGCCAGCAGCCTGTGGACAGGGGCCGTAGATACGCAGTATTTT. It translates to CASSLWTGAVDTQYF.

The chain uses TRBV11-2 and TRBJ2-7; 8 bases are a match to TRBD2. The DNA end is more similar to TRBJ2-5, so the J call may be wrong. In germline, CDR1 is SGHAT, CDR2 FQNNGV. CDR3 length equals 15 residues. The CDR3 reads CASSLGAGALETQYF. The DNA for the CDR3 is TGTGCCAGCAGCTTAGGAGCGGGAGCTTTAGAGACCCAGTACTTC.

CDR3 nucleotides: TGTGCCAGCAGCGTCGGGAGCGGCGGGAATGAGCAGTACTTC. It encodes CASSVGSGGNEQYF. The rearrangement links TRBV7-3 to TRBJ2-4, with D tentatively TRBD2 (6 bases). In germline, CDR1 is SGHTA, CDR2 FQGTGA. Trimming pared 5 bases from V and 13 bases from J, leaving 21 bases between. This CDR3 is 14 amino acids long. Full variable domain (missing parts from reference TRBV7-3 and TRBJ2-4): GAGVSQTPSNKVTEKGKYVELRCDPISGHTALYWYRQSLGQGPEFLIYFQGTGAADDSGLPNDRFFAVRPEGSVSTLKIQRTERGDSAVYLCASSVGSGGNEQYFGAGTRLSVL.

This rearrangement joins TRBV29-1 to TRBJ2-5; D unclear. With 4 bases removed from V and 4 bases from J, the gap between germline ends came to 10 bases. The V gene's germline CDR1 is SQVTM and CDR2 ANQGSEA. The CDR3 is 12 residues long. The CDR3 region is CSVGDGRETQYF. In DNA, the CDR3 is TGCAGCGTTGGTGACGGAAGAGAGACCCAGTACTTC.

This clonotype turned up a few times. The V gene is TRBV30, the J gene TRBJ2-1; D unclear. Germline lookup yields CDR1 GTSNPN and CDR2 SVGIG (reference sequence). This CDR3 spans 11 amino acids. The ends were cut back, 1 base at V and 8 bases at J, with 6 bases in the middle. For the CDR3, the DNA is TGTGCCTGGAGTGGAAGGGATGAGCAGTTCTTC. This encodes CAWSGRDEQFF.

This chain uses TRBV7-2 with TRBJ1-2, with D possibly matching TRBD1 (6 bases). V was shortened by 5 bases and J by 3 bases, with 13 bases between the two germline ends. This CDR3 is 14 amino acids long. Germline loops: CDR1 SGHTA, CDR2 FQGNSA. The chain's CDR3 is CASSPGVIDYGYTF. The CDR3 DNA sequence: TGTGCCAGCAGCCCAGGGGTGATTGACTATGGCTACACCTTC.

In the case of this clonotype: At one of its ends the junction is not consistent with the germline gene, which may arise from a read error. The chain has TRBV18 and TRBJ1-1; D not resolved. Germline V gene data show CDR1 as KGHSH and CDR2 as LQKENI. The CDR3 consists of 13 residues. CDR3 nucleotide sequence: TGTGCCGGCTCGAACGACATGAACACTGAAGCTTTCTTT. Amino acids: CAGSNDMNTEAFF.

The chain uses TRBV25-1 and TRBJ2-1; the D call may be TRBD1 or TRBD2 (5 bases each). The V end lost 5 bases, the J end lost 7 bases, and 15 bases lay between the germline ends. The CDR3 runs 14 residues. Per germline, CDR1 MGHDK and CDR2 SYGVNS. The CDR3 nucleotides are TGTGCCAGCAGTCGACCCGGGACGGGGAATGAGCAGTTCTTC. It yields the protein CASSRPGTGNEQFF.

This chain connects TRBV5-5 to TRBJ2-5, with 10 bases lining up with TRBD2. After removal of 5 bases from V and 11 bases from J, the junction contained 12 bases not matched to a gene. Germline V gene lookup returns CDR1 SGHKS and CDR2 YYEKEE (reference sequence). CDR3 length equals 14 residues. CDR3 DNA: TGTGCCAGCAGGAGAGCGGGAGGGCCGAGGGAGCAGTACTTC. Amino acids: CASRRAGGPREQYF.

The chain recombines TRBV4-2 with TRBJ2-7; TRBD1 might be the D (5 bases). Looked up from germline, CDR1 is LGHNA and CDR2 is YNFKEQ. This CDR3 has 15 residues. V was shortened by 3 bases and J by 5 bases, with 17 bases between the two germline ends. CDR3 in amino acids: CASSQAGQGAHEQYF. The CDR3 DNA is TGTGCCAGCAGCCAGGCAGGGCAGGGCGCCCACGAGCAGTACTTC.

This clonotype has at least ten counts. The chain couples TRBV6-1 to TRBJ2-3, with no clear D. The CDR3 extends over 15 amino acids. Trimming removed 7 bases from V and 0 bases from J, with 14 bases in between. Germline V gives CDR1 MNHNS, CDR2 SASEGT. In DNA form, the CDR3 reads TGTGCCAGCACCGGCAAGTCAGTAAGCACAGATACGCAGTATTTT. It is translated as CASTGKSVSTDTQYF.